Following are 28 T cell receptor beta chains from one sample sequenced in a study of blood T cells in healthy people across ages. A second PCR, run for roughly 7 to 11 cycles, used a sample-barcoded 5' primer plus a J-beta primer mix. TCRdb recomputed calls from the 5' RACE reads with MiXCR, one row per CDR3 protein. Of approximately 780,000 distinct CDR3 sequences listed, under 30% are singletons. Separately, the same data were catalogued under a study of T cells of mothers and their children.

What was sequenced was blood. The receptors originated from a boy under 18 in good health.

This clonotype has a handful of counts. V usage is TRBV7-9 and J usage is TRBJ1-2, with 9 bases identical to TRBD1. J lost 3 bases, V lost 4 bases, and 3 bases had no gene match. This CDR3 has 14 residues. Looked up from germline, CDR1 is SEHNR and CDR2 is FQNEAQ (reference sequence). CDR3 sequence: CASSYWDRDYGYTF. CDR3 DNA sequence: TGTGCCAGCAGCTATTGGGACAGGGACTATGGCTACACCTTC.

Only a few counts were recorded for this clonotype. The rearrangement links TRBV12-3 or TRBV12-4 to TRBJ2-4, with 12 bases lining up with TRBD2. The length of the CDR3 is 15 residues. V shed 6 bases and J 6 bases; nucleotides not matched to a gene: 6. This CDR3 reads CASSPSGGAGNIQYF. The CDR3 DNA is TGTGCCAGCAGCCCTAGCGGGGGGGCCGGAAACATTCAGTACTTC.

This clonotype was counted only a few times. The CDR3 region has the DNA TGTGCCAGCCGGACGGGGCAGCTAACGGCACCCCTCCACTTT. Protein: CASRTGQLTAPLHF. This rearrangement joins TRBV14 to TRBJ1-6, with D possibly matching TRBD1 (5 bases). Per the germline V gene, CDR1 is SGHDN and CDR2 is FVKESK. CDR3 size: 14 residues. Trimming stripped 8 bases from V and 11 bases from J, with 19 bases between.

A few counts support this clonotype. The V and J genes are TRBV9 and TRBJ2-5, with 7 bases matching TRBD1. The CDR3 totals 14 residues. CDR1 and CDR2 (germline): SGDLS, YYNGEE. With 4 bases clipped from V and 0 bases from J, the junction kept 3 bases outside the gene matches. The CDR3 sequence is CASSRGQHQETQYF. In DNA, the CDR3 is TGTGCCAGCAGCCGGGGACAGCACCAAGAGACCCAGTACTTC.

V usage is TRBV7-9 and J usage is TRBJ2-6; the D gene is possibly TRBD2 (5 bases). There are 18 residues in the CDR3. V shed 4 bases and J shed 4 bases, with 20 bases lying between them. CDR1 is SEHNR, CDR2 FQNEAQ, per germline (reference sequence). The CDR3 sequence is CASSSPWRVPVGANVLTF. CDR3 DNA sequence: TGTGCCAGCAGCTCCCCCTGGCGGGTGCCCGTCGGGGCCAACGTCCTGACTTTC.

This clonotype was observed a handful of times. CDR3 DNA sequence: TGTGCCAGCAGCATACCGGGACACAGCTCCTACAATGAGCAGTTCTTC. This codes for CASSIPGHSSYNEQFF. The chain joins TRBV11-1 to TRBJ2-1; tentatively, D is TRBD1 (6 bases). This CDR3 region has 16 residues. Deletions cut 5 bases from V and 0 bases from J, with 14 bases between. Germline CDR1 and CDR2: SGHAT and FQDESV (reference sequence). The whole variable domain, filled in from reference TRBV11-1 and TRBJ2-1, reads EAEVAQSPRYKITEKSQAVAFWCDPISGHATLYWYRQILGQGPELLVQFQDESVVDDSQLPKDRFSAERLKGVDSTLKIQPAELGDSAMYLCASSIPGHSSYNEQFFGPGTRLTVL.

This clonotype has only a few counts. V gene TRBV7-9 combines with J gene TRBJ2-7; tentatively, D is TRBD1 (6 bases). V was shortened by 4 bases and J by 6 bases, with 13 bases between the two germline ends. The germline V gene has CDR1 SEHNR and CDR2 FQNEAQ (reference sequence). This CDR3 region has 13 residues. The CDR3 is CASSSLTGFEQYF. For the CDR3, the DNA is TGTGCCAGCAGCTCATTAACAGGGTTCGAGCAGTACTTC.

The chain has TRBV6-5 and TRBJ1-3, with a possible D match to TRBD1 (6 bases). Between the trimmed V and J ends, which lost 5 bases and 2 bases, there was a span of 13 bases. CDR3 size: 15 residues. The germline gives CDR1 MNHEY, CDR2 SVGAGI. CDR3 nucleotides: TGTGCCAGCAGTCCTTTCAGGGGAACTGGAAACACCATATATTTT. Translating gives CASSPFRGTGNTIYF.

In DNA form, the CDR3 reads TGTGCCATCGGGTCTAGCGGGGGGACAGATACGCAGTATTTT. Translated, it gives CAIGSSGGTDTQYF. The chain employs TRBV10-3 and TRBJ2-3, with 11 bases fitting TRBD2. V lost 8 bases and J lost 3; bases outside the gene matches: 4. The CDR3 is 14 amino acids. CDR1 is ENHRY, CDR2 SYGVKD, per germline.

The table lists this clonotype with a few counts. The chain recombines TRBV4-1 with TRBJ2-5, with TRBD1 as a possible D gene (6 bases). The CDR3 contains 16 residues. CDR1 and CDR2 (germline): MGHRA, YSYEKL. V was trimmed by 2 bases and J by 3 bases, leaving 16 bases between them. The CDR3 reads CASSQPTRQEKETQYF. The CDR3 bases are TGCGCCAGCAGCCAACCTACCCGACAGGAAAAAGAGACCCAGTACTTC.

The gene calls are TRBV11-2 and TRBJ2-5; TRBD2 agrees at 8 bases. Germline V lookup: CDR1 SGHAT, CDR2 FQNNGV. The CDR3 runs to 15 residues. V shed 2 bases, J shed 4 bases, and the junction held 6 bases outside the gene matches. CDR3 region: CASSLNSGGGETQYF. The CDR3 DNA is TGTGCCAGCAGCTTAAACAGCGGGGGAGGAGAGACCCAGTACTTC.

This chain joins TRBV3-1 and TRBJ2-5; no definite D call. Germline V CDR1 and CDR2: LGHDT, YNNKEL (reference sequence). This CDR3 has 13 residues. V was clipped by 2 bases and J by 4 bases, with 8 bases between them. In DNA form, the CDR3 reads TGTGCCAGCAGCCAATCCGCAGCAGAGACCCAGTACTTC. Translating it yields CASSQSAAETQYF.

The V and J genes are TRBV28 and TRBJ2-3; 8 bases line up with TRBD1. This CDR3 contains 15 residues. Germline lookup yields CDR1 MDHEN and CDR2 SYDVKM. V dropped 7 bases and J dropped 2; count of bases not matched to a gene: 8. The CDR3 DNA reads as TGTGCCAGCAACCTAGGACAGGGATACACAGATACGCAGTATTTT. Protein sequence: CASNLGQGYTDTQYF.

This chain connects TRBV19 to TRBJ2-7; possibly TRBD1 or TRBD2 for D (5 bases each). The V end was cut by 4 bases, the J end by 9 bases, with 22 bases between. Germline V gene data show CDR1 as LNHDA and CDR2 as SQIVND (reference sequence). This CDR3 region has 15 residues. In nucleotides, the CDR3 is TGTGCCAGTAGTAACGGGGCAGTGGGAAGAAGTGTGCAGTACTTC. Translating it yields CASSNGAVGRSVQYF. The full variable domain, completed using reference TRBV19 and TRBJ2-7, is DGGITQSPKYLFRKEGQNVTLSCEQNLNHDAMYWYRQDPGQGLRLIYYSQIVNDFQKGDIAEGYSVSREKKESFPLTVTSAQKNPTAFYLCASSNGAVGRSVQYFGPGTRLTVT.

CDR3 in DNA: TGTGCCAGCCGGCGGGGGGCTATGAACACTGAAGCTTTCTTT. Translation: CASRRGAMNTEAFF. V gene TRBV6-5 combines with J gene TRBJ1-1, with D possibly TRBD1 on 6 matching bases. Trimming cost V 8 bases and J 0 bases, with 13 bases left between them. CDR1 and CDR2 (germline): MNHEY, SVGAGI. The CDR3 spans 14 residues.

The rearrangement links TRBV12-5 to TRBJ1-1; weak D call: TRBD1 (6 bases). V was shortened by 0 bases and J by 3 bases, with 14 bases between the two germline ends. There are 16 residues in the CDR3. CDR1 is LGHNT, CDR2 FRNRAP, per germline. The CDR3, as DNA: TGTGCTAGTGGTTTGGTGGGGGGCGCCGGGGACACTGAAGCTTTCTTT. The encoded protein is CASGLVGGAGDTEAFF.

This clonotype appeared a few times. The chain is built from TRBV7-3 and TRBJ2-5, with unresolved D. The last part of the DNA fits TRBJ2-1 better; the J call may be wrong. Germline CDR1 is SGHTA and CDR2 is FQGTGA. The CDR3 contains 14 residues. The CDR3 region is CASSLGSKYNEQFF. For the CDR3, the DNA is TGTGCCAGCAGCTTAGGTTCCAAATACAATGAGCAGTTCTTC.

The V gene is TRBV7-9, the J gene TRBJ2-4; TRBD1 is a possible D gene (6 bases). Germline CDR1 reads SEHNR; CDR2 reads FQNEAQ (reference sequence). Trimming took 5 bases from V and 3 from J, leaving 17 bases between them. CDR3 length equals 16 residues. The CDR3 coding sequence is TGTGCCAGCAGCCTATTACTAGGGGACAACAAAAACATTCAGTACTTC. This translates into CASSLLLGDNKNIQYF.

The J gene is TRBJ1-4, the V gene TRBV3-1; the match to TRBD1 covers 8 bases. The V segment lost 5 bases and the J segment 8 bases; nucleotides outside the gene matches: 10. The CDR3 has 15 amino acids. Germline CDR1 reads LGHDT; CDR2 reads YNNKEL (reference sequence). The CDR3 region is CASSGDRPRREKLFF. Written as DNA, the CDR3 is TGTGCCAGCAGCGGGGACAGGCCAAGGCGCGAAAAACTGTTTTTT. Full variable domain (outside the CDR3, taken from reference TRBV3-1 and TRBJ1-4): DTAVSQTPKYLVTQMGNDKSIKCEQNLGHDTMYWYKQDSKKFLKIMFSYNNKELIINETVPNRFSPKSPDKAHLNLHINSLELGDSAVYFCASSGDRPRREKLFFGSGTQLSVL.

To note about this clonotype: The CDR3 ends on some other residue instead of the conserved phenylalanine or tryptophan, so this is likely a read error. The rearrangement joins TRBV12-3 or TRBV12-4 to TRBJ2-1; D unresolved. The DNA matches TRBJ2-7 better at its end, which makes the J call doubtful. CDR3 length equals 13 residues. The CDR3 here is CASSLAGLDEQYL. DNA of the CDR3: TGTGCCAGCAGTTTAGCAGGGTTGGACGAGCAGTACCTC.

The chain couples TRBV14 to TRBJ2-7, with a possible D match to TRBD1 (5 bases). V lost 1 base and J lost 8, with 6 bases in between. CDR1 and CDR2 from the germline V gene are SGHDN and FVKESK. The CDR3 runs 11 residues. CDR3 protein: CASSQGTKQYF. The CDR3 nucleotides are TGTGCCAGCAGCCAAGGGACAAAGCAGTACTTC.

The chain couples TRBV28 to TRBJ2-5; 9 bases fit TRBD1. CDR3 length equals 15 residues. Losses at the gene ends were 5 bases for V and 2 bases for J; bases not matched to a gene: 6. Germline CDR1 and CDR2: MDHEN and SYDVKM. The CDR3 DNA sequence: TGTGCCAGCAGTCGACAGGGGGTTTTGCAAGAGACCCAGTACTTC. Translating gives CASSRQGVLQETQYF.

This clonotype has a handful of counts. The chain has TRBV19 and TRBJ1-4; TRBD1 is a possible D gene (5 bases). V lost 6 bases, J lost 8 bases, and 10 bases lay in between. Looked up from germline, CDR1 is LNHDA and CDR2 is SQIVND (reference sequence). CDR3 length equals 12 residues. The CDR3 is CASRDDSEKLFF. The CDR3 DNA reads TGTGCCAGTAGAGACGACAGCGAAAAACTGTTTTTT.

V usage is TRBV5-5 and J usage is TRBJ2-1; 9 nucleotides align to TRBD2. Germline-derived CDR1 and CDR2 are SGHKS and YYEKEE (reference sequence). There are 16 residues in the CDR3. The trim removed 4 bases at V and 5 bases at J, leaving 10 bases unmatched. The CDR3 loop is CASSPFIGLANNEQFF. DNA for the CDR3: TGTGCCAGCAGCCCCTTCATCGGACTAGCGAACAATGAGCAGTTCTTC.

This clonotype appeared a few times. CDR3 nucleotide sequence: TGTGCCAGCTCACCGGGACAGTACCTCTTGGAGCAGTACTTC. Translation gives CASSPGQYLLEQYF. The chain carries TRBV18 and TRBJ2-7; 7 bases are a match to TRBD1. V dropped 3 bases and J dropped 7; count of bases not matched to a gene: 9. CDR1 and CDR2 from the germline V gene are KGHSH and LQKENI. The CDR3 has 14 amino acids.

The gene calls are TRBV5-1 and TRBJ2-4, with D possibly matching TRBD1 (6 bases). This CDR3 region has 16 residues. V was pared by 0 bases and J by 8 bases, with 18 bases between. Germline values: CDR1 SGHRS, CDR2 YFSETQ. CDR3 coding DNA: TGCGCCAGCAGCTTGGCCTTGGCGTCGGGACAAGACATTCAGTACTTC. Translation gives CASSLALASGQDIQYF.

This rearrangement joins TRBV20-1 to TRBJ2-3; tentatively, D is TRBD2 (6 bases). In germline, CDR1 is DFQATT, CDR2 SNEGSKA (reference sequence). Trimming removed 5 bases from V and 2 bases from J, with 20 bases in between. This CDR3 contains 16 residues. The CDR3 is CSAGKPAPGVTDTQYF. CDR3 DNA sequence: TGCAGTGCTGGGAAACCGGCCCCGGGGGTCACAGATACGCAGTATTTT.

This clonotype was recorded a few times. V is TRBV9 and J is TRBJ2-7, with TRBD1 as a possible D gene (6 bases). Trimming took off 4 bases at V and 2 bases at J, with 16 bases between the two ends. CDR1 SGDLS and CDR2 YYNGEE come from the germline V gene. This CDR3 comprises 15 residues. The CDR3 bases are TGTGCCAGCAGCTCCCCTGGGGCAGGGGCCTACGAGCAGTACTTC. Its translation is CASSSPGAGAYEQYF.